This TCR beta chain came from a study of cytomegalovirus exposure and HLA in healthy donors (dated by TCRdb to the late 2010s). For the study in its entirety: An earlier analysis of some 620 of the donors reported around 280 Gb of sequence data and 90 million to 120 million unique TCR beta sequences obtained from some 170 million T cells. Among 398 genotyped donors of the cohort, an average of around 240,000 unique TCR beta nucleotide sequences were sequenced per donor, around 20% of them non-productive. The number of donors typed differed by locus, with roughly 629-640 for A, B, C, DRB1 and DQB1, more than 500 for DQA1, approximately 570 for DPA1, and some 470 for DPB1. Every repertoire in the discovery cohort had been generated on one and the same sequencing platform. To study patterns of TCR occurrence, a later analysis re-analyzed previously published TCR beta repertoires from 600 to 750 donors and added high-resolution HLA genotyping. The study combined high-throughput TCR immunosequencing, statistical association of individual TCRs with disease status, and machine learning to predict cytomegalovirus infection status. The aim of the study was to test whether cataloging public T cell receptors could identify signatures of past pathogen exposure. Of the roughly 400 genotyped donors, 65% to 90% fell in the genetic ancestry cluster associated with self-reported Caucasian donors. Using immunosequencing, the study profiled T cell repertoires from roughly 650 subjects and related those repertoires to cytomegalovirus serostatus. Rather than drawing on any new phenotypic data, the later analysis identified candidate immune exposures from TCR beta sequences and the way those sequences occurred across donors. Genome-wide SNP genotypes for about 65% of the roughly 670 donors were used in a later genetic analysis, which treated that subset as a discovery cohort. Roughly 5 DR-DQ haplotypes were handled as single units for association and clustering, since linkage in the cohort was strong. Both class I and class II loci were covered by HLA typing, at four-digit resolution. Donor age, sex, ethnicity and CMV serostatus were collected together with the repertoire data. In addition to the first cohort of 666 subjects, a separate validation cohort of 130 or so different subjects was used. An early release that covered about 600 HLA-typed donors contained about 300 gigabases of sequencing data and 75 million to 100 million unique TCR sequences. An earlier analysis of around 580 of the donors used high-throughput TCR beta sequencing to judge whether each TCR beta V gene segment behaved as functional or pseudogenic. What the authors observed across the whole study: The study gave a list of 150 to 200 TCR beta chains associated with cytomegalovirus. Some IMGT-functional V segments, including TRBV6-2 and TRBV6-3, could not be distinguished by the 87-base-pair reads and were therefore excluded. Because HLA typing was missing for some donors at each locus, association tests included only the typed subset. According to a later analysis, TCR association rates differed among HLA loci, with DRB1 alleles showing the most associated TCRs and HLA-C alleles showing the fewest. At a false discovery rate of 0.05, a later analysis linked fewer than 20,000 TCR beta sequences to specific HLA alleles. Because counts were too low, approximately 18 rarely observed V segments, including chromosome 9 orphons, were excluded from the earlier analysis of 587 of the donors. When HLA alleles, especially DR and DQ, strongly co-occurred, TCR associations were difficult to assign to individual alleles. In a later genetic analysis, a missense DCLRE1C variant was associated with V-gene and J-gene trimming of TCR beta chains, and the association was replicated in an independent cohort. Across donors, most TCR sequences were observed very rarely, whereas some public TCRs were present in many individuals. In a later analysis, HLA-associated TCR beta chains were found to be more clonally expanded and to have lower generation probabilities than equally common non-associated chains. In a later analysis, several top co-occurrence clusters were reported to appear linked to parvovirus B19, influenza, CMV and Epstein-Barr virus. Only TCR beta chains were sequenced in this cohort, and the absence of alpha or paired-chain data limited detectable features. For the cohort, immune exposure information was limited to CMV serostatus. According to the authors, the approach could potentially be generalized to other disease states and immunological phenotypes. Linkage disequilibrium might explain the correlated functional status among segregating V segments, but an unknown experimental factor could not be excluded. A few of the identified cytomegalovirus-associated TCR beta chains were confirmed in vitro to be specific for cytomegalovirus antigens. Roughly uniform sequencing depth across donors was assumed in presence/absence analyses, although this assumption may not hold. A further reported finding was that TCR beta sequences accurately predicted the HLA-A and HLA-B alleles for most subjects in the first cohort. According to a later analysis, most CMV-associated TCR beta chains appeared to be HLA-restricted, and the HLA associations seemed to be driven largely by CMV exposure. Compared with the 666-donor mean, donors in an Asian-associated ancestry cluster had fewer N-insertions in productive TCRs, according to a later genetic analysis. A cluster of highly shared sequence variants was judged likely to be a technical artifact of the sequencing pipeline. An earlier analysis of approximately 530 of the donors showed that most TCR beta V segments appeared in productive rearrangements either about 87% or about 30% of the time, which broadly matched IMGT annotations. In both the original and validation cohorts, the classifier was reported to diagnose cytomegalovirus status with high specificity and sensitivity.

The library was built by means of the immunoSEQ multiplex PCR assay. For the multiplex PCR, a mixture combining 60 forward primers for TCR Vbeta segments and 13 reverse primers for TCR Jbeta segments was used. The CDR3 region of rearranged TCR beta genes was amplified from genomic DNA by a multiplex PCR assay. The amplified TCR beta libraries were sequenced on the Illumina HiSeq System as 87-base-pair reads. Per the original workflow: In a later analysis, tens of millions of unique TCR beta chains were counted across the roughly 610 repertoires, and around 10 million of these chains were shared by at least two donors. Raw reads were error-corrected and collapsed into unique sequences with a nearest-neighbor algorithm that merged closely related sequences to remove PCR and sequencing errors. Alignment of CDR3 sequences to IMGT reference sequences was used to assign V, D and J gene segments. For a sequence to be retained, at least a six-nucleotide match to both a V gene segment and a J gene segment was required. A rearrangement was called productive if the CDR3 had no stop codons and remained in frame with V and J, and every other rearrangement was called non-productive. Following IMGT convention, CDR3 was defined as the stretch from the second conserved V-encoded cysteine to the conserved J-encoded phenylalanine. The earlier analysis of 587 of the donors excluded any sequence lacking an unambiguous match to a single V gene segment. An earlier analysis of fewer than 650 of the donors classified V segments as functional when productive rearrangements were above 56.7% and as segregating when the standard deviation between donors was above 5%. A statistical classification framework was built to diagnose cytomegalovirus status from the catalog of TCR beta chain sequences. In a later analysis, TCR nucleotide sequences were compared against IMGT/GENE-DB human TR gene sequences so that V and J genes could be assigned. The TCRdist pipeline was used in a later analysis to assign CDR3 sequences and most-parsimonious VDJ recombination scenarios. In a later analysis, each TCR beta chain was defined by its CDR3 amino acid sequence together with its V-gene family, and reads lacking a unique V-gene family were excluded. In a later analysis, fewer than 650 highly shared, low-generation-probability nucleotide sequences were removed to address suspected cross-contamination and a sequencing artifact. For each public chain, a later analysis derived a clonal expansion index from normalized ranks of inferred template counts within each repertoire. Generation probabilities in a later analysis came from a VDJ recombination model fitted to out-of-frame rearrangements, and those results were checked against IGoR. Hypergeometric tests were used in a later analysis to score TCR-TCR, TCR-HLA and TCR-CMV co-occurrence, with a repertoire-size bias correction applied to the TCR pairs. In a later analysis, false discovery rates were estimated by permuting HLA or CMV assignments 20 times. A later analysis grouped co-occurring TCRs with DBSCAN, adding TCRdist sequence similarity when clustering within HLA-allele-positive subsets. Repertoires with fewer than 30,000 or more than 120,000 public chains were left out of co-occurrence clustering, as were five repertoires with anomalous nucleotide sharing. This immuneACCESS table, as held by TCRdb, lists in-frame sequences with V and J called but not all clones. Of the missing ones, under half trace to an unresolved V gene in checked studies; the others have no known cause. D and trimming come from the DNA, and the V and J calls and clone size come from that table. Here the sample has 150,000 to 200,000 clones; roughly 84% occur a single time. 6.4% of the sample is taken by the ten largest.

CDR3 length: 15 amino acids, cysteine to phenylalanine. Left in the record is the CDR3 DNA by itself, 45 bases read in frame from the first base. For CDR1 and CDR2, the germline V gene lists MNHEY and SVGAGI. Trimming takes 5 bases off V and 5 bases off J; junction bases not matched to a gene: 11. In total, approximately 690 healthy bone marrow donors made up the cohort. At the time of sampling, all cohort members were nominally healthy, though unrecorded immune exposures were likely present. The donor was CMV seropositive and belonged to the group of 270 or so seropositive cohort members. A peripheral blood sample was provided by each donor, and peripheral blood mononuclear cells were used for TCR beta sequencing. The Qiagen DNeasy Blood Extraction Kit was used to extract genomic DNA from the blood cell samples. As concerns this clone: The antigen this receptor binds is unknown. Nothing much larger sits one base from this clone, and base qualities are not available.

The rearranged chain carries TRBV6-5 and TRBJ1-1; 7 bases in the middle match TRBD1. Sequencing was performed on PBMCs. The TCR was taken from a man between 50 and 59 years old in good health and CMV-seropositive. The nucleotide sequence reads as follows: TGTGCCAGCAGTGGGATAGGGGGCTTCGGAACTGAAGCTTTCTTT. Translated, it reads CASSGIGGFGTEAFF.